This T cell receptor beta chain stems from a study of T-cell memory formation after mild COVID-19. Per the germline V gene, CDR1 is SGHAT and CDR2 is FQNNGV. This CDR3 comprises 16 residues. The V segment lost 4 bases and the J segment 3 bases; nucleotides outside the gene matches: 8. This clonotype was counted between two and nine times. 5'RACE primed at constant segments yielded TCR alpha and TCR beta cDNA libraries bearing sample barcodes and UMIs. From the 5' RACE reads, TCRdb called clonotypes with MiXCR, one entry per CDR3 protein. The profile covers some 200,000 distinct CDR3 sequences, with 20% to 25% appearing a single time and 20% to 25% taken by the ten largest.

This receptor was obtained from an adult woman who had mild COVID-19 (a few samples of this study predate the infection). Cell type and time point are not known. The specimen sequenced was PBMCs or a T cell subset sorted from them (not recorded which). V usage is TRBV11-2 and J usage is TRBJ2-2, with 7 bases lining up with TRBD1. The CDR3 sequence is CASSYSRDSHTGELFF. CDR3 DNA: TGTGCCAGCAGCTATTCCCGGGACAGTCACACCGGGGAGCTGTTTTTT.